This T cell receptor beta chain was recorded in a study of human T cells and chemical hapten exposure. Time point: patch test 1, 2 weeks after DPC sensitization. Treatment reported: therapeutic diphenylcyclopropenone sensitization with weekly scalp DPC. V lost 4 bases, J lost 2 bases, and 18 bases lay in between. The germline gives CDR1 MNHEY, CDR2 SVGEGT. CDR3 length: 16 residues. TCRdb itself ran the RACE reads through MiXCR, one entry per CDR3 protein. The repertoire holds 75,000 to 90,000 distinct CDR3 sequences, 10% seen once, with under 1.5% in the top ten. The sample here was whole blood, taken in connection with sensitization to the hapten diphenylcyclopropenone (DPC). The V gene is TRBV6-2 or TRBV6-3, the J gene TRBJ2-7; D is possibly TRBD2 (5 bases). This receptor was identified in a woman aged 45-65 years with alopecia areata. Some clones in this sample may be carry-over from other donors' samples. CDR3 bases: TGTGCCAGCAGTTCAGCCGGAGGCGGGCGGACCTACGAGCAGTACTTC. It specifies CASSSAGGGRTYEQYF.